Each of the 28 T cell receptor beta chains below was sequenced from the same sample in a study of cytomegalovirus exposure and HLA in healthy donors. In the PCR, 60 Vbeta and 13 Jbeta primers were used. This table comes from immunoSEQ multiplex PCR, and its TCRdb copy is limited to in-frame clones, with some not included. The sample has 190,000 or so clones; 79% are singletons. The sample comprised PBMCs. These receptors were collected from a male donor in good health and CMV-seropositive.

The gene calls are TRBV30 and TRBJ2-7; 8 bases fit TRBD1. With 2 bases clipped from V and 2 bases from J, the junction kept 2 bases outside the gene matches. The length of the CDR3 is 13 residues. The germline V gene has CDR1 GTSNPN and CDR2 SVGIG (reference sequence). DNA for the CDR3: TGTGCCTGGAGTTCAGGGGGCCCCTACGAGCAGTACTTC. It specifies CAWSSGGPYEQYF.

The CDR3 DNA reads as TGCGCCAGCAGCCAAGGACTAGCGAGTATTGAGACCCAGTACTTC. Protein product: CASSQGLASIETQYF. The chain employs TRBV4-3 and TRBJ2-5; TRBD2 aligns across 8 bases. The CDR3 is 15 residues long. CDR1 and CDR2 from the germline V gene are LGHNA and YSLEER. Trimming removed 1 base from V and 5 bases from J; junction bases left unmatched: 6.

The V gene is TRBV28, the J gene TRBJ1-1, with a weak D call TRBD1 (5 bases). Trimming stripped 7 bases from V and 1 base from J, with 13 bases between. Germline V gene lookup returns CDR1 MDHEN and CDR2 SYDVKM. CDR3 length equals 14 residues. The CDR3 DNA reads TGTGCCAGCATGGTTAGGGGCACGAACACTGAAGCTTTCTTT. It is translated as CASMVRGTNTEAFF.

The CDR3 DNA sequence: TGTGCCAGCAGTTACTCTGGACTAGCGGGAGTTGTCGGGGAGCTGTTTTTT. It is translated as CASSYSGLAGVVGELFF. The rearrangement links TRBV6-7 to TRBJ2-2; the match to TRBD2 covers 13 bases. TRBV6-7 is an ORF for which the function is uncertain. The J segment lost 7 bases and the V segment lost 0 bases, leaving 5 bases of the junction unmatched. The CDR3 has 17 amino acids.

The CDR3 DNA reads TGTGCCAGCAACACAGGCTCTGGGGCCAACGTCCTGACTTTC. It is translated as CASNTGSGANVLTF. The chain carries TRBV7-3 and TRBJ2-6, with a tentative D call TRBD1 (5 bases). Germline CDR1 is SGHTA and CDR2 is FQGTGA. V was trimmed by 7 bases and J by 0 bases, leaving 7 bases between them. This CDR3 comprises 14 residues.

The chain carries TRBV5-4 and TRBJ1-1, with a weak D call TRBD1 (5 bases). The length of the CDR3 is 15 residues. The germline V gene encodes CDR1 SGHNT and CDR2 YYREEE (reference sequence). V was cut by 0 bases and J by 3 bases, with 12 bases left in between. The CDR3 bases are TGTGCCAGCAGCTTGGTTACAGGCGGGGACACTGAAGCTTTCTTT. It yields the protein CASSLVTGGDTEAFF.

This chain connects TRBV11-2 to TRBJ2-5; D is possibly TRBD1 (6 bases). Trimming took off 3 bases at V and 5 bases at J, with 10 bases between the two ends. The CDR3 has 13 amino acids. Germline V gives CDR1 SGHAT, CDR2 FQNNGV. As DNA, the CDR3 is TGTGCCAGCAGCTTTCAGGGGTGGGAGACCCAGTACTTC. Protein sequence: CASSFQGWETQYF.

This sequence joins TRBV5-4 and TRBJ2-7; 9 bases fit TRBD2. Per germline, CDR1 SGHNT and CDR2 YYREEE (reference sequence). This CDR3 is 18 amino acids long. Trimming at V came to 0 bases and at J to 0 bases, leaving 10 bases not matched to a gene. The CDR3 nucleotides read TGTGCCAGCAGCTTGGTGTCTAGCGGGGAGCTAATCTCCTACGAGCAGTACTTC. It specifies CASSLVSSGELISYEQYF.

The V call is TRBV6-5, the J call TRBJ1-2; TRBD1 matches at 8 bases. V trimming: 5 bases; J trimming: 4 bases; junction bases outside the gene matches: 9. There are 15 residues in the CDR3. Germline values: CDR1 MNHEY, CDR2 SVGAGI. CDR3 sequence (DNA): TGTGCCAGCAGTACCATCGACAGGGGTCCCTATGGCTACACCTTC. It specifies CASSTIDRGPYGYTF.

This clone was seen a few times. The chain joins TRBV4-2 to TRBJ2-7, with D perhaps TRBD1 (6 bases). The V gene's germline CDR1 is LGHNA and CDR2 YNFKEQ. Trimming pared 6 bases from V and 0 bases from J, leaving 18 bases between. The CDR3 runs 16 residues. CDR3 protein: CASRQSLQGISYEQYF. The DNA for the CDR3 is TGTGCCAGCAGACAGAGCCTCCAGGGGATCTCCTACGAGCAGTACTTC.

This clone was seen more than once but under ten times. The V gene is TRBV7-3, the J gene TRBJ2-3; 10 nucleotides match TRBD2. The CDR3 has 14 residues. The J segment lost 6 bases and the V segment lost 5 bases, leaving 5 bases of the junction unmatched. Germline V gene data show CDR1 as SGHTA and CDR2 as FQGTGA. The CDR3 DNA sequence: TGTGCCAGCAGCCCCAGCGGGAGGGAGGATACGCAGTATTTT. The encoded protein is CASSPSGREDTQYF.

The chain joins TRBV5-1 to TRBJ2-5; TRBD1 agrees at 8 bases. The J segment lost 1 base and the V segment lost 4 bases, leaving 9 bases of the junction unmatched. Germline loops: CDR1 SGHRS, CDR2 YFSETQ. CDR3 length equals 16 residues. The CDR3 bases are TGCGCCAGCAGCCGGAGTCTTACAGGGGGCCAAGAGACCCAGTACTTC. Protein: CASSRSLTGGQETQYF.

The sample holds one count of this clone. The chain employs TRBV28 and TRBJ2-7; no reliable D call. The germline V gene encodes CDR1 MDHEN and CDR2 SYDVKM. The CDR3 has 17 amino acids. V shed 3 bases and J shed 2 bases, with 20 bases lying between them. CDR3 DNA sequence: TGTGCCAGCAGTTTCTTGTACTTTCGCGGCCAGCCCTACGAGCAGTACTTC. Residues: CASSFLYFRGQPYEQYF.

DNA for the CDR3: TGTGCCAGCAGTTACGGGACTAGCGGGAGGTACGAGCAGTACTTC. Encoded protein: CASSYGTSGRYEQYF. The chain uses TRBV6-5 and TRBJ2-7; 15 bases fit TRBD2. Germline CDR1 and CDR2: MNHEY and SVGAGI. The trim removed 2 bases at V and 4 bases at J, leaving 0 bases unmatched. The CDR3 sequence is 15 residues long.

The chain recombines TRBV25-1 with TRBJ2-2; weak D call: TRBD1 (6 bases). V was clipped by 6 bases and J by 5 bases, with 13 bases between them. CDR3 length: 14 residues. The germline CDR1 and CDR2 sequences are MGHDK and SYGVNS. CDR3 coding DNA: TGTGCCAGCAGATTATCAGGGGAAACCGGGGAGCTGTTTTTT. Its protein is CASRLSGETGELFF.

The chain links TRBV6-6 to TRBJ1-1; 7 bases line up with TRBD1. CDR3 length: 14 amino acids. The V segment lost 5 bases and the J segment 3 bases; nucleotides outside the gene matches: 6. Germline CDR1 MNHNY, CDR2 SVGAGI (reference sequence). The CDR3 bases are TGTGCCAGCAGTAGCCGGACAGGCGACACTGAAGCTTTCTTT. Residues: CASSSRTGDTEAFF.

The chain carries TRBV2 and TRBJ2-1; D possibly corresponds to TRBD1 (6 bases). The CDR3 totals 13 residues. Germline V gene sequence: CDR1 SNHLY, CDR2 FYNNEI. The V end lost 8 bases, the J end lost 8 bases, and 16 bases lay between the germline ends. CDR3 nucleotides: TGTGCCAGCGGACAGACCGTTGGCTATGAGCAGTTCTTC. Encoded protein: CASGQTVGYEQFF.

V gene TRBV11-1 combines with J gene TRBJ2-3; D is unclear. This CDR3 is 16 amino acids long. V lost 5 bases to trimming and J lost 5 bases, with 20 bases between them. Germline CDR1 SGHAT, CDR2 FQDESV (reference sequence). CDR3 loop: CASSPRSHFPGDTQYF. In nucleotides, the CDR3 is TGTGCCAGCAGCCCCCGGTCCCATTTCCCGGGAGATACGCAGTATTTT. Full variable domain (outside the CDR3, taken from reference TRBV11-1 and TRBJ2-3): EAEVAQSPRYKITEKSQAVAFWCDPISGHATLYWYRQILGQGPELLVQFQDESVVDDSQLPKDRFSAERLKGVDSTLKIQPAELGDSAMYLCASSPRSHFPGDTQYFGPGTRLTVL.

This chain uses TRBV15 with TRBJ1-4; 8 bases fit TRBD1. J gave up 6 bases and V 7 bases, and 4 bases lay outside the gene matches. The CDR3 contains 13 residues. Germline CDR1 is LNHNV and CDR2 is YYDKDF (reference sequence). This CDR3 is CATTGGLYEKLFF. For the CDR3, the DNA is TGTGCCACCACAGGGGGCTTGTATGAAAAACTGTTTTTT.

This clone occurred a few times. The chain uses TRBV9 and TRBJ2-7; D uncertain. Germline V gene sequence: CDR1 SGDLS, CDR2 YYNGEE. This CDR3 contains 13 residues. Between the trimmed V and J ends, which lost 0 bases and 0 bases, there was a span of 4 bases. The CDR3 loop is CASSVGSSYEQYF. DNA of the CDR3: TGTGCCAGCAGCGTAGGGAGCTCCTACGAGCAGTACTTC.

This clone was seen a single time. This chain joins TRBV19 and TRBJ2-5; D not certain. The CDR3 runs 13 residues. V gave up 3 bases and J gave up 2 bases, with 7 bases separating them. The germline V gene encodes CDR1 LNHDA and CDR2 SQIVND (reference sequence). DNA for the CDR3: TGTGCCAGTAGTATGTTGCTACAAGAGACCCAGTACTTC. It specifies CASSMLLQETQYF.

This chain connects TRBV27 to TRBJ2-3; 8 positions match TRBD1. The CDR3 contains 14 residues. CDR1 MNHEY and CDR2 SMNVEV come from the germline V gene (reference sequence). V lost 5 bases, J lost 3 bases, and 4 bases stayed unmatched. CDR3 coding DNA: TGTGCCAGCAGTCAGGACAGGGAGACAGATACGCAGTATTTT. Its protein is CASSQDRETDTQYF.

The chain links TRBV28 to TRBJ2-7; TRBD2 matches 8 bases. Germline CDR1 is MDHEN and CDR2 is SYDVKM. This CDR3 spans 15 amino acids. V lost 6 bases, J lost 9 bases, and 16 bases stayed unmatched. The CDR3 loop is CASRSTGSGNLGQYF. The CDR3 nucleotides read TGTGCCAGCAGATCTACCGGTAGCGGGAACCTCGGGCAGTACTTC.

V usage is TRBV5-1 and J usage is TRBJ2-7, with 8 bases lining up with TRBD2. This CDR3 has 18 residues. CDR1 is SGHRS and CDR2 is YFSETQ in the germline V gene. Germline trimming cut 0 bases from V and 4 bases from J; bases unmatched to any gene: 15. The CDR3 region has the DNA TGCGCCAGCAGCTTGGCCGTTTTAGCGGGGAAAGACCCTTACGAGCAGTACTTC. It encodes CASSLAVLAGKDPYEQYF.

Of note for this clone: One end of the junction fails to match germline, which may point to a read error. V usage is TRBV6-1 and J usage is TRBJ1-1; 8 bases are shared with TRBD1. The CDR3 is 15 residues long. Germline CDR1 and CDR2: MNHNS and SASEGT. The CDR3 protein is CASSVLGTGRTEAFF. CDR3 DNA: TGTGCCAGCAGTGTTCTCGGGACAGGTCGTACTGAGGCTTTCTTT.

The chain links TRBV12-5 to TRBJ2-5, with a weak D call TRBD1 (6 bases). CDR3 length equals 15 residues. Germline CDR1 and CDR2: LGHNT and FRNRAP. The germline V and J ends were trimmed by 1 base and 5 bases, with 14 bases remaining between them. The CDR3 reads CASGLGTGSGETQYF. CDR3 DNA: TGTGCTAGTGGTTTGGGCACAGGGAGTGGGGAGACCCAGTACTTC.

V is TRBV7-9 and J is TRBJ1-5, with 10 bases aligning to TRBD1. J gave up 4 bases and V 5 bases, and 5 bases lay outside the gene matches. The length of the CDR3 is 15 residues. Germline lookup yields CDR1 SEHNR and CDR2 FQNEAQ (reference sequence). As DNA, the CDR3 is TGTGCCAGCAGCCCCGGGACAGGGGAGAATCAGCCCCAGCATTTT. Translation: CASSPGTGENQPQHF. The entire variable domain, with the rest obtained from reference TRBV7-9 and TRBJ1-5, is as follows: DTGVSQNPRHKITKRGQNVTFRCDPISEHNRLYWYRQTLGQGPEFLTYFQNEAQLEKSRLLSDRFSAERPKGSFSTLEIQRTEQGDSAMYLCASSPGTGENQPQHFGDGTRLSIL.

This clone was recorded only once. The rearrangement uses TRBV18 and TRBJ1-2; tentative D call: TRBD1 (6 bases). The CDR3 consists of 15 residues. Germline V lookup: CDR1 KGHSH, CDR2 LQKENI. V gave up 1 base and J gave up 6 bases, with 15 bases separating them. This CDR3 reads CASSPQQGPTHGYTF. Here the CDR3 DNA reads TGTGCCAGCTCACCACAACAGGGACCCACCCATGGCTACACCTTC.